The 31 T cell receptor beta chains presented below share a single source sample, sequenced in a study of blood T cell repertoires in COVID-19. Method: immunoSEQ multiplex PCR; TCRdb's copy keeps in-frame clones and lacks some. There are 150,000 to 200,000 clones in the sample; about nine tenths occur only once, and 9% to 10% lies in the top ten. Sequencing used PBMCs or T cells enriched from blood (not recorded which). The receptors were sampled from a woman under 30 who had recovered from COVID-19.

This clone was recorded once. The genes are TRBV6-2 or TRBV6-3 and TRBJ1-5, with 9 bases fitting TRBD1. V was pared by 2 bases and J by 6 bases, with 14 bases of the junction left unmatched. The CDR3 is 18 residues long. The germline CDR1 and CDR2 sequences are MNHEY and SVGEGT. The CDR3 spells CASSYQHEGQGIPQPQHF. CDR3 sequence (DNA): TGTGCCAGCAGTTACCAACACGAAGGACAGGGGATTCCTCAGCCCCAGCATTTT.

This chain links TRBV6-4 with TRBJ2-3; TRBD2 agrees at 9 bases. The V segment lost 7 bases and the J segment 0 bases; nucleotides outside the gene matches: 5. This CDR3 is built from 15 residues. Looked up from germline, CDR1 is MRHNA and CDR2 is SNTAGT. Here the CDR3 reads CASTPSGESTDTQYF. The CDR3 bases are TGTGCCAGCACCCCTAGCGGGGAAAGCACAGATACGCAGTATTTT.

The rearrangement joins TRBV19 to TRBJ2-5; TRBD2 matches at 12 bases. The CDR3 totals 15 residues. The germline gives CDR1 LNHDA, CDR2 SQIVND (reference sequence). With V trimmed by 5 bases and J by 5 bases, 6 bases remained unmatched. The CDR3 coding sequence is TGTGCCAGTAGTCCGAGACTAGCGGGAGTTGAGACCCAGTACTTC. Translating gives CASSPRLAGVETQYF.

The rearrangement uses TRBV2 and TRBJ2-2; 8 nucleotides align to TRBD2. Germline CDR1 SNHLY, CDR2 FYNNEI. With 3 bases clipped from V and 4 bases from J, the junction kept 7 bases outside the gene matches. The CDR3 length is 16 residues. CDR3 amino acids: CASSDRASGLTGELFF. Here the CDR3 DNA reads TGTGCCAGCAGTGATAGGGCTAGCGGGCTCACCGGGGAGCTGTTTTTT. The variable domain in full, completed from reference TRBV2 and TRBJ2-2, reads EPEVTQTPSHQVTQMGQEVILRCVPISNHLYFYWYRQILGQKVEFLVSFYNNEISEKSEIFDDQFSVERPDGSNFTLKIRSTKLEDSAMYFCASSDRASGLTGELFFGEGSRLTVL.

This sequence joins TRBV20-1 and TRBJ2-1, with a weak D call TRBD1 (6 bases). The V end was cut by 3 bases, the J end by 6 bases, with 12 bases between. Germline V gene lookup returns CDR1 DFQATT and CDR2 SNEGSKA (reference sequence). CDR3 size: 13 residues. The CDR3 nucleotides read TGCAGTGCTAGTCGTTCAGGGGTCAATGAGCAGTTCTTC. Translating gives CSASRSGVNEQFF.

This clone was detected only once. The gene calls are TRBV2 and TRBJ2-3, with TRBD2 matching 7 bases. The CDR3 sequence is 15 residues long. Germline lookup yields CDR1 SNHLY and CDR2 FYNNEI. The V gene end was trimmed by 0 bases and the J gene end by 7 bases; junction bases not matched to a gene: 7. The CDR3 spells CASSEAGGPLYTQYF. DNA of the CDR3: TGTGCCAGCAGTGAAGCGGGAGGGCCTCTCTATACGCAGTATTTT.

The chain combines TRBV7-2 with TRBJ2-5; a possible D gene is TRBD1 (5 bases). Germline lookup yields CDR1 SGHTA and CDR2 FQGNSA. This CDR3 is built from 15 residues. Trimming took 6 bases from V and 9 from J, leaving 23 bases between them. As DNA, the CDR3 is TGTGCCAGCAGTAGATACGGTGCGACTCAAGGGGCCCAGTACTTC. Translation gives CASSRYGATQGAQYF.

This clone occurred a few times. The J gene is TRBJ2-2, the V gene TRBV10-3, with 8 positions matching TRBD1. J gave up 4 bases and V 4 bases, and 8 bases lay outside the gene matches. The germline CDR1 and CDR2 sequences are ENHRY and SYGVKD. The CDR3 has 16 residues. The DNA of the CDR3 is TGTGCCATCAGTGCACTCCCGGGACAGGTCACCGGGGAGCTGTTTTTT. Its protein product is CAISALPGQVTGELFF.

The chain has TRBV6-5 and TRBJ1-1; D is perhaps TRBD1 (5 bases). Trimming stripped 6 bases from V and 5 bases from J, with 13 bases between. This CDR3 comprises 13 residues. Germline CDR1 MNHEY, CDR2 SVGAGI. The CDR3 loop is CASRPQGGTEAFF. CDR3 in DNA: TGTGCCAGCAGACCCCAGGGTGGGACTGAAGCTTTCTTT.

The CDR3: CASGLRGYGYTF. The CDR3, as DNA: TGTGCCAGTGGACTCAGGGGGTATGGCTACACCTTC. The chain has TRBV19 and TRBJ1-2; 7 bases match TRBD1. CDR1 is LNHDA and CDR2 is SQIVND in the germline V gene (reference sequence). This CDR3 comprises 12 residues. The V segment lost 8 bases and the J segment 5 bases; nucleotides outside the gene matches: 5. The variable domain in full, with the rest retrieved from reference TRBV19 and TRBJ1-2, is DGGITQSPKYLFRKEGQNVTLSCEQNLNHDAMYWYRQDPGQGLRLIYYSQIVNDFQKGDIAEGYSVSREKKESFPLTVTSAQKNPTAFYLCASGLRGYGYTFGSGTRLTVV.

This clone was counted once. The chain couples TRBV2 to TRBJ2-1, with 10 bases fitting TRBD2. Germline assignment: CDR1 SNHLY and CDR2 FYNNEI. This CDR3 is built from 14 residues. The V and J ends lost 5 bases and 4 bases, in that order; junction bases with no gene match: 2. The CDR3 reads CASSLAGAYNEQFF. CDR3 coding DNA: TGTGCCAGCAGTCTAGCGGGAGCGTACAATGAGCAGTTCTTC.

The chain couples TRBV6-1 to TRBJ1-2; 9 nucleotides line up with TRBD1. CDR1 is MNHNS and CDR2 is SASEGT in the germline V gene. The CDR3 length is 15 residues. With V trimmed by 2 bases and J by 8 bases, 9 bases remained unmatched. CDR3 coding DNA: TGTGCCAGCAGTGAACGGGACAGGGACCCTATGGGCTACACCTTC. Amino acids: CASSERDRDPMGYTF.

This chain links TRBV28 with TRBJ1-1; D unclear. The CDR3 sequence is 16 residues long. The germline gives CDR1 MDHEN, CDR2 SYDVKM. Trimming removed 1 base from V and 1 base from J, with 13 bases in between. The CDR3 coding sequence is TGTGCCAGCAGTTTATACCCTGCTCAGGAGAACACTGAAGCTTTCTTT. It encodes CASSLYPAQENTEAFF.

CDR3 bases: TGTGCCAGTAGTATAAGTAACAGGGTTAGCAATCAGCCCCAGCATTTT. Its translation: CASSISNRVSNQPQHF. The chain employs TRBV19 and TRBJ1-5, with D maybe TRBD1 (6 bases). Trimming cost V 2 bases and J 0 bases, with 11 bases left between them. The CDR3 covers 16 residues. Germline-derived CDR1 and CDR2 are LNHDA and SQIVND (reference sequence).

The CDR3 spells CASSRQGGNTEAFF. Written as DNA, the CDR3 is TGTGCCAGCAGCCGACAGGGGGGGAACACTGAAGCTTTCTTT. This chain links TRBV11-2 with TRBJ1-1; the match to TRBD1 covers 9 bases. This CDR3 is built from 14 residues. After removal of 5 bases from V and 1 base from J, the junction contained 2 bases not matched to a gene. The germline V gene encodes CDR1 SGHAT and CDR2 FQNNGV.

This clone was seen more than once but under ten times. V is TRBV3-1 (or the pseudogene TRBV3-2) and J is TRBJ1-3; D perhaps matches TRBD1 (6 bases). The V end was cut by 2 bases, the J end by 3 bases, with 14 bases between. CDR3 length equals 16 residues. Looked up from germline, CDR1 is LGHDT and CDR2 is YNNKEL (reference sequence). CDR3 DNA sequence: TGTGCCAGCAGCCAATTCCAGGGGAACAGTGGAAACACCATATATTTT. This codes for CASSQFQGNSGNTIYF.

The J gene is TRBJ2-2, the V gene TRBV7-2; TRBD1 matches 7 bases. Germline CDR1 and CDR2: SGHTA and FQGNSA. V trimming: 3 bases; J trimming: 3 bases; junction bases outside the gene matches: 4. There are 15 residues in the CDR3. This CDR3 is CASSFLDRDTGELFF. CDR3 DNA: TGTGCCAGCAGCTTCCTCGACAGGGACACCGGGGAGCTGTTTTTT.

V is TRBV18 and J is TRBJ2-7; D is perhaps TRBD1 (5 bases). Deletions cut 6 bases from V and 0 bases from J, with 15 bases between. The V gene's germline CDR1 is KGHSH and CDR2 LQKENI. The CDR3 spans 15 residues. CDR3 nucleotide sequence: TGTGCCAGCTCGGGCGGTGACAGACTCTCCTACGAGCAGTACTTC. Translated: CASSGGDRLSYEQYF.

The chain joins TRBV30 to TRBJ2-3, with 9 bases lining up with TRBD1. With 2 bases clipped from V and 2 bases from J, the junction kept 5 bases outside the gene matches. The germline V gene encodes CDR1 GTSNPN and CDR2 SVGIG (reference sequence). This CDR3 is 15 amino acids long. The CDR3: CAWSPGTGNTDTQYF. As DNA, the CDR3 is TGTGCCTGGAGTCCCGGGACAGGGAACACAGATACGCAGTATTTT.

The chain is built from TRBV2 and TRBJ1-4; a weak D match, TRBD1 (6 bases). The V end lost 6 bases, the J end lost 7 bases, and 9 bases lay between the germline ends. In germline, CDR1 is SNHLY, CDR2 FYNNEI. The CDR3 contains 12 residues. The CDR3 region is CASSEDSEKLFF. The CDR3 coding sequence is TGTGCCAGCAGCGAGGACAGTGAAAAACTGTTTTTT.

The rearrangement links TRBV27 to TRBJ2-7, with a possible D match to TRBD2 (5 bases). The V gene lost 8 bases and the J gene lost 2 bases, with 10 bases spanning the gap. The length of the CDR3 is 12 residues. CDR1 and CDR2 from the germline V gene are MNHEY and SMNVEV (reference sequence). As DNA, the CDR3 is TGTGCCAGCGGGGAGTTTACCTACGAGCAGTACTTC. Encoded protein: CASGEFTYEQYF.

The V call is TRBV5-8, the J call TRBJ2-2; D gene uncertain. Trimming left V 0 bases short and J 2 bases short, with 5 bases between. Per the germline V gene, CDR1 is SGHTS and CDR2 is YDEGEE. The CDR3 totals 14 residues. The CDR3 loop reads CASSLASNTGELFF. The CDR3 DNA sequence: TGTGCCAGCAGCTTGGCCTCCAACACCGGGGAGCTGTTTTTT.

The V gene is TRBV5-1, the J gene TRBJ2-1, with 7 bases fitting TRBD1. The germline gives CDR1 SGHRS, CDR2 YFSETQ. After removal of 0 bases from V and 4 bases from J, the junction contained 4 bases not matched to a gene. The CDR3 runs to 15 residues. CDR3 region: CASSLEGQRYNEQFF. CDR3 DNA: TGCGCCAGCAGCTTGGAGGGACAGAGGTACAATGAGCAGTTCTTC.

CDR3 protein: CASSYREGGTEAFF. The CDR3 region has the DNA TGTGCCAGCAGTTACAGGGAGGGAGGGACTGAAGCTTTCTTT. The J gene is TRBJ1-1, the V gene TRBV6-2 or TRBV6-3; D call uncertain. V lost 2 bases and J 5 bases, leaving 12 bases between the germline ends. Germline V gene sequence: CDR1 MNHEY, CDR2 SVGEGT. The CDR3 length is 14 residues.

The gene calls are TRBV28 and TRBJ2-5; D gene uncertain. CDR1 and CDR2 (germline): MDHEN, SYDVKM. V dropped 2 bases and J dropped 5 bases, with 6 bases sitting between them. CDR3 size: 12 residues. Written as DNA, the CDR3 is TGTGCCAGCAGTTTAATTCTGGAGACCCAGTACTTC. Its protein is CASSLILETQYF.

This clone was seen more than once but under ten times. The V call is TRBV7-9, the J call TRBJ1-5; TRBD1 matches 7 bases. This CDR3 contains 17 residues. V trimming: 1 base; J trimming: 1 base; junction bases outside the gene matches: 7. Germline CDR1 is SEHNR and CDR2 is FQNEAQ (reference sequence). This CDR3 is CASSLVLAGGSNQPQHF. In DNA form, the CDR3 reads TGTGCCAGCAGCTTAGTCTTGGCAGGGGGAAGCAATCAGCCCCAGCATTTT.

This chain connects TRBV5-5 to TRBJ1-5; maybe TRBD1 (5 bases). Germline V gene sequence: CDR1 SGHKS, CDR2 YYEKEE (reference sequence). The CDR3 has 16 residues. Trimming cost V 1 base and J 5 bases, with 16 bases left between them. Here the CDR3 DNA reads TGTGCCAGCAGCTTGTTGGAGGGGAGGATATATCAGCCCCAGCATTTT. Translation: CASSLLEGRIYQPQHF.

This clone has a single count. CDR3 sequence (DNA): TGTGCCTGGAGTGGGAGCGGGAGGGCCCCCTACAATGAGCAGTTCTTC. The encoded protein is CAWSGSGRAPYNEQFF. This chain uses TRBV30 with TRBJ2-1; 10 nucleotides agree with TRBD2. V dropped 1 base and J dropped 2; count of bases not matched to a gene: 5. CDR3 length: 16 residues. Germline values: CDR1 GTSNPN, CDR2 SVGIG (reference sequence).

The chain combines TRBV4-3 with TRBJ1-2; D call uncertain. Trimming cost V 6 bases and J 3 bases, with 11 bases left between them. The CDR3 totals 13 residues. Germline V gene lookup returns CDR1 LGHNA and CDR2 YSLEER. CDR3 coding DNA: TGCGCCAGCAGTCACGGGAGAGACTATGGCTACACCTTC. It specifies CASSHGRDYGYTF.

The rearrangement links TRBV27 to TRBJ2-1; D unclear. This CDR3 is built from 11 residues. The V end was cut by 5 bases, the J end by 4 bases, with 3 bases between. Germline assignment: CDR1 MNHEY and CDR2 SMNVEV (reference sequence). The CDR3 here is CASSQYNEQFF. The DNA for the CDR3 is TGTGCCAGCAGTCAGTACAATGAGCAGTTCTTC.

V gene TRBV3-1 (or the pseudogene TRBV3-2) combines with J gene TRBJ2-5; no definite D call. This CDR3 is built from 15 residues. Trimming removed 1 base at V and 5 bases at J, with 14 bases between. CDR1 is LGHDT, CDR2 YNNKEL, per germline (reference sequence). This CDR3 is CASSQGRHTGETQYF. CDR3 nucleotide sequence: TGTGCCAGCAGCCAAGGTCGCCATACCGGGGAGACCCAGTACTTC.